This is a list of T cell receptor beta chains from one sample in a study of blood T cell repertoires in COVID-19. Libraries were prepared by immunoSEQ multiplex PCR; TCRdb keeps only in-frame clonotypes and omits some of them. The repertoire holds hundreds of thousands of clones, with around 83% as singletons. Input material: peripheral blood. The receptors were sampled from a woman aged 80 or over with acute or convalescent COVID-19. Each CDR3 is given with its conserved first and last residue. Fields, in order: V gene, D gene, J gene, clone size, CDR3 protein, CDR3 DNA. D genes are given only for firm matches. Clone sizes are given selectively: once, few, many, or a class where the clone is expanded.

V gene: TRBV27
D gene: TRBD2
J gene: TRBJ2-7
clone size: few
CDR3 protein: CATQLAGGYEQYF
CDR3 DNA: TGTGCCACCCAACTAGCGGGGGGCTACGAGCAGTACTTC

V gene: TRBV3-1/TRBV3-2
D gene: NA
J gene: TRBJ2-2
clone size: NA
CDR3 protein: CASSQGSGTGELFF
CDR3 DNA: TGTGCCAGCAGCCAAGGATCGGGCACCGGGGAGCTGTTTTTT

V gene: TRBV28
D gene: NA
J gene: TRBJ1-5
clone size: few
CDR3 protein: CASRLRGYQPQHF
CDR3 DNA: TGTGCCAGCAGACTTCGGGGGTATCAGCCCCAGCATTTT

V gene: TRBV28
D gene: NA
J gene: TRBJ2-7
clone size: NA
CDR3 protein: CASGLDGQPYEQYF
CDR3 DNA: TGTGCCAGCGGGCTGGACGGACAACCTTACGAGCAGTACTTC

V gene: TRBV19
D gene: NA
J gene: TRBJ1-3
clone size: NA
CDR3 protein: CASSLMDSHGNTIYF
CDR3 DNA: TGTGCCAGTAGTCTCATGGACAGTCACGGAAACACCATATATTTT

V gene: TRBV18
D gene: TRBD2
J gene: TRBJ2-1
clone size: NA
CDR3 protein: CASSRAGGQYNEQFF
CDR3 DNA: TGTGCCAGCTCACGAGCGGGGGGCCAATACAATGAGCAGTTCTTC

V gene: TRBV6-2/TRBV6-3
D gene: NA
J gene: TRBJ1-5
clone size: NA
CDR3 protein: CASSYNSPNQPQHF
CDR3 DNA: TGTGCCAGCAGTTACAACAGCCCAAATCAGCCCCAGCATTTT

V gene: TRBV9
D gene: NA
J gene: TRBJ2-3
clone size: NA
CDR3 protein: CASSVLQGPDTQYF
CDR3 DNA: TGTGCCAGCAGCGTCCTACAGGGACCAGATACGCAGTATTTT

V gene: TRBV4-1
D gene: TRBD2
J gene: TRBJ2-3
clone size: NA
CDR3 protein: CASSQDGASGGGDTQYF
CDR3 DNA: TGCGCCAGCAGCCAAGATGGGGCTAGCGGGGGGGGCGATACGCAGTATTTT

V gene: TRBV2
D gene: TRBD2
J gene: TRBJ2-3
clone size: NA
CDR3 protein: CASSDVGGGTDTQYF
CDR3 DNA: TGTGCCAGCAGTGACGTGGGCGGGGGGACAGATACGCAGTATTTT

V gene: TRBV12-3/TRBV12-4
D gene: NA
J gene: TRBJ2-1
clone size: NA
CDR3 protein: CASNRVVDEQFF
CDR3 DNA: TGTGCCAGCAACAGGGTTGTCGATGAGCAGTTCTTC

V gene: TRBV18
D gene: TRBD1
J gene: TRBJ2-7
clone size: NA
CDR3 protein: CASSLDRATYEQYF
CDR3 DNA: TGTGCCAGCTCACTAGACAGGGCCACCTACGAGCAGTACTTC

V gene: TRBV29-1
D gene: TRBD1
J gene: TRBJ2-7
clone size: NA
CDR3 protein: CSVGRELTGPGYEQYF
CDR3 DNA: TGCAGCGTTGGAAGGGAACTGACAGGGCCAGGCTACGAGCAGTACTTC

V gene: TRBV7-2
D gene: TRBD2
J gene: TRBJ2-7
clone size: NA
CDR3 protein: CASSFSGTSQYEQYF
CDR3 DNA: TGTGCCAGCAGCTTCTCCGGGACTAGCCAGTACGAGCAGTACTTC

V gene: TRBV2
D gene: TRBD1
J gene: TRBJ1-5
clone size: NA
CDR3 protein: CASTTGADQPQHF
CDR3 DNA: TGTGCCAGCACCACAGGGGCCGATCAGCCCCAGCATTTT

V gene: TRBV5-4
D gene: TRBD1
J gene: TRBJ1-1
clone size: NA
CDR3 protein: CASSIDRVPNTEAFF
CDR3 DNA: TGTGCCAGCAGCATAGACAGGGTCCCGAACACTGAAGCTTTCTTT

V gene: TRBV9
D gene: NA
J gene: TRBJ1-1
clone size: NA
CDR3 protein: CASSAGRGTEAFF
CDR3 DNA: TGTGCCAGCAGCGCTGGGAGGGGGACTGAAGCTTTCTTT

V gene: TRBV5-1
D gene: NA
J gene: TRBJ1-2
clone size: NA
CDR3 protein: CASSTGTWDGYTF
CDR3 DNA: TGCGCCAGCAGCACCGGGACATGGGATGGCTACACCTTC

V gene: TRBV5-6
D gene: NA
J gene: TRBJ1-1
clone size: few
CDR3 protein: CASSRQNMNTEAFF
CDR3 DNA: TGTGCCAGCAGCCGTCAGAATATGAACACTGAAGCTTTCTTT

V gene: TRBV2
D gene: TRBD2
J gene: TRBJ2-5
clone size: NA
CDR3 protein: CASLGTSGEETQYF
CDR3 DNA: TGTGCCAGCCTCGGGACTAGCGGGGAAGAGACCCAGTACTTC

V gene: TRBV5-1
D gene: NA
J gene: TRBJ2-5
clone size: NA
CDR3 protein: CASSPQVLPETQYF
CDR3 DNA: TGCGCCAGCAGCCCACAGGTACTCCCAGAGACCCAGTACTTC

V gene: TRBV30
D gene: NA
J gene: TRBJ1-2
clone size: NA
CDR3 protein: CAWSVNPQSYGYTF
CDR3 DNA: TGTGCCTGGAGTGTCAATCCACAGAGCTATGGCTACACCTTC

V gene: TRBV28
D gene: NA
J gene: TRBJ1-6
clone size: few
CDR3 protein: CASSPNNQPLHF
CDR3 DNA: TGTGCCAGCAGTCCAAACAACCAACCCCTCCACTTT

V gene: TRBV7-9
D gene: TRBD1
J gene: TRBJ1-6
clone size: NA
CDR3 protein: CASSPMPTGVDYNSPLHF
CDR3 DNA: TGTGCCAGCAGCCCCATGCCGACAGGGGTTGACTATAATTCACCCCTCCACTTT

V gene: TRBV28
D gene: TRBD1
J gene: TRBJ1-6
clone size: NA
CDR3 protein: CACGTGLYNSPLHF
CDR3 DNA: TGTGCCTGCGGGACAGGGCTTTATAATTCACCCCTCCACTTT

V gene: TRBV28
D gene: NA
J gene: TRBJ2-2
clone size: NA
CDR3 protein: CASSLLTGRIANTGELFF
CDR3 DNA: TGTGCCAGCAGTCTCTTAACAGGGAGAATCGCGAACACCGGGGAGCTGTTTTTT

V gene: TRBV2
D gene: NA
J gene: TRBJ1-3
clone size: NA
CDR3 protein: CASRTGGAGNTIYF
CDR3 DNA: TGTGCCAGCAGGACGGGGGGAGCGGGAAACACCATATATTTT

V gene: TRBV19
D gene: TRBD2
J gene: TRBJ2-5
clone size: once
CDR3 protein: CASSRLAGDFETQYF
CDR3 DNA: TGTGCCAGTAGTAGACTAGCGGGGGATTTTGAGACCCAGTACTTC

V gene: TRBV7-2
D gene: NA
J gene: TRBJ1-1
clone size: once
CDR3 protein: CASSPRRAEAFF
CDR3 DNA: TGTGCCAGCAGCCCCCGGAGGGCTGAAGCTTTCTTT

V gene: TRBV15
D gene: NA
J gene: TRBJ2-5
clone size: many
CDR3 protein: CATSSQGGAYQETQYF
CDR3 DNA: TGTGCCACCAGCAGCCAGGGCGGGGCCTACCAAGAGACCCAGTACTTC

V gene: TRBV5-4
D gene: TRBD1
J gene: TRBJ2-4
clone size: NA
CDR3 protein: CASSIDRGISIQYF
CDR3 DNA: TGTGCCAGCAGCATTGACAGGGGAATAAGCATTCAGTACTTC

V gene: TRBV28
D gene: TRBD2
J gene: TRBJ2-5
clone size: once
CDR3 protein: CASRAGGGVETQYF
CDR3 DNA: TGTGCCAGCAGAGCCGGGGGGGGTGTAGAGACCCAGTACTTC

V gene: TRBV6-5
D gene: TRBD1
J gene: TRBJ1-2
clone size: NA
CDR3 protein: CASSRGTGYGYTF
CDR3 DNA: TGTGCCAGCAGCCGGGGGACAGGCTATGGCTACACCTTC

V gene: TRBV2
D gene: NA
J gene: TRBJ1-5
clone size: NA
CDR3 protein: CASSARGRNQPQHF
CDR3 DNA: TGTGCCAGCAGTGCACGAGGCCGAAATCAGCCCCAGCATTTT

V gene: TRBV5-6
D gene: NA
J gene: TRBJ1-5
clone size: NA
CDR3 protein: CASSLALNQPQHF
CDR3 DNA: TGTGCCAGCAGCTTGGCCCTCAATCAGCCCCAGCATTTT

V gene: TRBV12-5
D gene: NA
J gene: TRBJ1-1
clone size: NA
CDR3 protein: CASARRANTEAFF
CDR3 DNA: TGTGCTAGTGCCCGAAGAGCTAACACTGAAGCTTTCTTT

V gene: TRBV5-1
D gene: NA
J gene: TRBJ2-7
clone size: NA
CDR3 protein: CASSLGLGQGSSYEQYF
CDR3 DNA: TGCGCCAGCAGCTTGGGCCTCGGGCAGGGTTCGTCCTACGAGCAGTACTTC

V gene: TRBV2
D gene: TRBD2
J gene: TRBJ2-1
clone size: once
CDR3 protein: CASSGTSGGSDEQFF
CDR3 DNA: TGTGCCAGCAGCGGGACTAGCGGGGGGTCAGATGAGCAGTTCTTC

V gene: TRBV30
D gene: TRBD1
J gene: TRBJ1-6
clone size: NA
CDR3 protein: CAWSGRTGGNSPLHF
CDR3 DNA: TGTGCCTGGAGTGGGAGGACAGGTGGAAATTCACCCCTCCACTTT

V gene: TRBV6-5
D gene: TRBD1
J gene: TRBJ2-7
clone size: NA
CDR3 protein: CASSSPGQQVPIVF
CDR3 DNA: TGTGCCAGCAGCTCACCGGGACAGCAGGTTCCCATCGTCTTC

V gene: TRBV27
D gene: TRBD2
J gene: TRBJ2-3
clone size: once
CDR3 protein: CASSPGLADLGTDTQYF
CDR3 DNA: TGTGCCAGCAGCCCGGGACTAGCGGATCTAGGCACAGATACGCAGTATTTT

V gene: TRBV3-1/TRBV3-2
D gene: NA
J gene: TRBJ2-4
clone size: NA
CDR3 protein: CASSQEGADIQYF
CDR3 DNA: TGTGCCAGCAGCCAAGAAGGGGCGGACATTCAGTACTTC

V gene: TRBV5-1
D gene: NA
J gene: TRBJ1-4
clone size: NA
CDR3 protein: CASSLASRGNEKLFF
CDR3 DNA: TGCGCCAGCAGCTTGGCTAGTAGGGGTAACGAAAAACTGTTTTTT

V gene: TRBV6-1
D gene: NA
J gene: TRBJ1-5
clone size: few
CDR3 protein: CASSERGEGQPQHF
CDR3 DNA: TGTGCCAGCAGTGAAAGAGGGGAGGGTCAGCCCCAGCATTTT

V gene: TRBV24-1
D gene: NA
J gene: TRBJ2-7
clone size: NA
CDR3 protein: CATSDAGQRNAEQYF
CDR3 DNA: TGTGCCACCAGTGACGCGGGACAGCGGAACGCCGAGCAGTACTTC

V gene: TRBV7-9
D gene: NA
J gene: TRBJ2-7
clone size: once
CDR3 protein: CASSAQGVEQYF
CDR3 DNA: TGTGCCAGCAGCGCCCAGGGCGTCGAGCAGTACTTC

V gene: TRBV30
D gene: TRBD1
J gene: TRBJ1-2
clone size: NA
CDR3 protein: CAWVFNRGLGYTF
CDR3 DNA: TGTGCCTGGGTCTTCAACAGGGGGTTGGGCTACACCTTC

V gene: TRBV4-2
D gene: NA
J gene: TRBJ1-1
clone size: NA
CDR3 protein: CASSQEGLNTEAFF
CDR3 DNA: TGTGCCAGCAGCCAAGAGGGGCTTAACACTGAAGCTTTCTTT

V gene: TRBV7-9
D gene: NA
J gene: TRBJ1-2
clone size: NA
CDR3 protein: CASSLARGSIGYGYTF
CDR3 DNA: TGTGCCAGCAGCTTAGCCCGGGGGTCGATAGGCTATGGCTACACCTTC

V gene: TRBV19
D gene: TRBD1
J gene: TRBJ1-2
clone size: NA
CDR3 protein: CASSLTGFDGYTF
CDR3 DNA: TGTGCCAGTAGTCTGACAGGGTTCGATGGCTACACCTTC

V gene: TRBV5-4
D gene: TRBD1
J gene: TRBJ2-1
clone size: NA
CDR3 protein: CASSLEGQGYAEQFF
CDR3 DNA: TGTGCCAGCAGCTTGGAGGGACAGGGGTATGCTGAGCAGTTCTTC

V gene: TRBV20-1
D gene: NA
J gene: TRBJ2-7
clone size: NA
CDR3 protein: CSASRGYEQYF
CDR3 DNA: TGCAGTGCTAGTAGGGGTTACGAGCAGTACTTC

V gene: TRBV19
D gene: TRBD2
J gene: TRBJ2-2
clone size: NA
CDR3 protein: CASSIALAGGLSTGELFF
CDR3 DNA: TGTGCCAGTAGTATAGCTCTAGCGGGGGGGCTTAGCACCGGGGAGCTGTTTTTT